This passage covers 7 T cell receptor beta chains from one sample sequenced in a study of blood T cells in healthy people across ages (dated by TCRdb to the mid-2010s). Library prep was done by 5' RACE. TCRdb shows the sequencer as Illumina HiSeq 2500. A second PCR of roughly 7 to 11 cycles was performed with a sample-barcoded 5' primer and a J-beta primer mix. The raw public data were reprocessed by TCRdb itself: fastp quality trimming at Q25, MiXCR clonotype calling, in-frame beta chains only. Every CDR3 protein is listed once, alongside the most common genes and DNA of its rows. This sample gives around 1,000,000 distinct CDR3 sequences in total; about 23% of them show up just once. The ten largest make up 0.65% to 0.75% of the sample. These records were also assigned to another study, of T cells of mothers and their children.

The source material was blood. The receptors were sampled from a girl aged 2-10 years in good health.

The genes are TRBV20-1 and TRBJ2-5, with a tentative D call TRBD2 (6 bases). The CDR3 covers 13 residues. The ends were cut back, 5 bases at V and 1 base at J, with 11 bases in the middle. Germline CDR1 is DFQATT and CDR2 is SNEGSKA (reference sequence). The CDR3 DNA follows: TGCAGTGCTCCCATAGCGGTCCAAGAGACCCAGTACTTC. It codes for CSAPIAVQETQYF.

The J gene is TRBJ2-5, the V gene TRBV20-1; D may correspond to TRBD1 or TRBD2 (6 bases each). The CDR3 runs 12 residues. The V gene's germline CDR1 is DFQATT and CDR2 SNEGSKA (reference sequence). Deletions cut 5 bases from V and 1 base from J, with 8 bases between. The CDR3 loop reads CSAPGAQETQYF. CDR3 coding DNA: TGCAGTGCTCCGGGGGCCCAAGAGACCCAGTACTTC.

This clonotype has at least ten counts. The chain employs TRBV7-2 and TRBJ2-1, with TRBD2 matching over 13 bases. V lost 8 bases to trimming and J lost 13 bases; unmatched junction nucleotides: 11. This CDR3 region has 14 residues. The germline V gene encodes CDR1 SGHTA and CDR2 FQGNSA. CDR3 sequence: CASAGTSGASPQFF. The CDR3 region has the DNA TGTGCCAGCGCCGGGACTAGCGGGGCCTCCCCCCAGTTCTTC.

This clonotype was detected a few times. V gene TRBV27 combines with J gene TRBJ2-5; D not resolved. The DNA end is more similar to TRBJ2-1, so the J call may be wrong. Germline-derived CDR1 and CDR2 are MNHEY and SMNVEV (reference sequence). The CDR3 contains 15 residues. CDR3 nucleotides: TGTGCCAGCAGTTCCTTGACGATCGCTATAGATGAGCAGTTCTTC. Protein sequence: CASSSLTIAIDEQFF.

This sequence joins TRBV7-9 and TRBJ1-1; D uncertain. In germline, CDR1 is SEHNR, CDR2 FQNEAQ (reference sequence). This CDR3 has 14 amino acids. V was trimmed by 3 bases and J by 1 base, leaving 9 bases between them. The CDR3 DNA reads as TGTGCCAGCAGCTTCGGCGGCGAGAACACTGAAGCTTTCTTT. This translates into CASSFGGENTEAFF.

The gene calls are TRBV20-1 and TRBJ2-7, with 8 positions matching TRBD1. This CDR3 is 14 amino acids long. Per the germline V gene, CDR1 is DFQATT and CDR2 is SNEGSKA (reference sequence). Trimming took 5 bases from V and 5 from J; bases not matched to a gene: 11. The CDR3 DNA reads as TGCAGTGCTTTGAGGAGGCAGGGGGCGAACGAGCAGTACTTC. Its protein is CSALRRQGANEQYF.

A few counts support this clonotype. CDR3 nucleotides: TGTGCCAGCAGCGAGGGCATTCCCCCAGAGACCCAGTACTTC. This codes for CASSEGIPPETQYF. This chain links TRBV3-1 with TRBJ2-5, with D maybe TRBD2 (5 bases). Trimming removed 5 bases at V and 4 bases at J, with 14 bases between. Germline lookup yields CDR1 LGHDT and CDR2 YNNKEL (reference sequence). The CDR3 consists of 14 residues.